A single sample is the source of the 7 T cell receptor beta chains below, sequenced in a study of T-cell reconstitution after alpha-beta-depleted transplantation in children. The TCRbeta library was prepared with unique molecular identifiers. TCRdb ran MiXCR on the PCR reads and lists one entry per CDR3 protein. The sample consists of about a million distinct CDR3 sequences, 25% to 30% of them appearing once. Here the sequenced sample was PBMCs, mostly from graft donor cells, taken 360 days after TCRalphabeta/CD19-depleted stem cell transplant. The source is a boy younger than two who had a stem cell transplant for SCID, so the T cells may come from the graft donor.

The chain has TRBV3-1 and TRBJ2-4, with 12 bases aligning to TRBD2. V dropped 4 bases and J dropped 2; count of bases not matched to a gene: 3. This CDR3 region has 16 residues. Germline V gives CDR1 LGHDT, CDR2 YNNKEL (reference sequence). CDR3 in DNA: TGTGCCAGCAGCCCGGGGACTAGCGGGCCCAAAAACATTCAGTACTTC. It codes for CASSPGTSGPKNIQYF.

The chain uses TRBV12-3 or TRBV12-4 and TRBJ2-4; D gene unclear. CDR3 length equals 14 residues. The V end was cut by 4 bases, the J end by 8 bases, with 15 bases between. CDR3 sequence reads: CASSSHPRLDIQYF. The CDR3, as DNA: TGTGCCAGCAGTTCCCATCCTCGGTTGGACATTCAGTACTTC.

This clonotype was seen many times. The chain uses TRBV20-1 and TRBJ2-7; D unclear. Germline V CDR1 and CDR2: DFQATT, SNEGSKA (reference sequence). This CDR3 is 12 amino acids long. Trimming stripped 1 base from V and 0 bases from J, with 4 bases between. The CDR3 DNA follows: TGCAGTGCTAGAGGGCTCTCCTACGAGCAGTACTTC. It is translated as CSARGLSYEQYF.

Many counts were recorded for this clonotype. The genes are TRBV27 and TRBJ2-1; D is perhaps TRBD1 or TRBD2 (6 bases each). The CDR3 extends over 14 amino acids. The germline V gene has CDR1 MNHEY and CDR2 SMNVEV (reference sequence). V lost 6 bases and J 2 bases, leaving 11 bases between the germline ends. In nucleotides, the CDR3 is TGTGCCAGCAGGGAGGGGGGACCCTACAATGAGCAGTTCTTC. It translates to CASREGGPYNEQFF.

The chain carries TRBV7-3 and TRBJ2-1; D remains ambiguous. The V gene's germline CDR1 is SGHTA and CDR2 FQGTGA. Trimming shortened V by 0 bases and J by 7 bases, and 7 bases separated the two germline ends. The length of the CDR3 is 13 residues. CDR3 amino acids: CASSLTPVNEQFF. The CDR3, as DNA: TGTGCCAGCAGCTTAACTCCGGTGAATGAGCAGTTCTTC.

The rearrangement uses TRBV5-1 and TRBJ2-1; D is ambiguous. The CDR3 spans 13 residues. V was cut by 4 bases and J by 7 bases, with 12 bases left in between. Germline V gene lookup returns CDR1 SGHRS and CDR2 YFSETQ. The CDR3 region has the DNA TGCGCCAGCAGCCCGGAACCCGGAAATGAGCAGTTCTTC. This codes for CASSPEPGNEQFF.

The genes are TRBV11-2 and TRBJ2-7, with TRBD1 matching over 9 bases. J was trimmed by 4 bases and V by 5 bases; bases with no gene match: 9. The length of the CDR3 is 15 residues. Germline CDR1 reads SGHAT; CDR2 reads FQNNGV. CDR3: CASSAPGTGMYEQYF. For the CDR3, the DNA is TGTGCCAGCAGCGCACCCGGGACAGGGATGTACGAGCAGTACTTC. Drawing the rest from reference TRBV11-2 and TRBJ2-7, the complete variable domain is EAGVAQSPRYKIIEKRQSVAFWCNPISGHATLYWYQQILGQGPKLLIQFQNNGVVDDSQLPKDRFSAERLKGVDSTLKIQPAKLEDSAVYLCASSAPGTGMYEQYFGPGTRLTVT.